This T cell receptor beta chain was profiled in a study of OX40 agonist ivuxolimab in advanced cancers. Study background: Dose-escalation cases comprised hepatocellular carcinoma, melanoma, renal cell or head and neck cancer. Eligibility admitted prior anti-PD-1, anti-PD-L1 or anti-CTLA-4 therapy; 30% to 40% had some.

Notes on the study in general: Circulating CD4+ and CD8+ T cells showed clonal expansion by week 6 at 0.1 to 3.0 mg/kg.

The sampling schedule covered blood at baseline, cycle 4 day 1, and cycle 7 day 1. Turning to this clone: Antigen: not known.

This CDR3 has 16 amino acids. The germline V gene has CDR1 MDHEN and CDR2 SYDVKM. Trimming removed 2 bases from V and 2 bases from J, with 15 bases in between. The data were produced by immunoSEQ multiplex PCR, yet TCRdb's version contains in-frame clones alone and is incomplete. The data hold about 94,000 clones, with 70% to 90% observed a single time. This chain connects TRBV28 to TRBJ1-2, with D perhaps matching TRBD1 (6 bases). The TCR comes from an adult with an advanced solid tumor such as melanoma, head and neck, liver or kidney cancer. The material sequenced was CD4+ or CD8+ T cells sorted from blood, taken in a trial of the OX40 agonist ivuxolimab. CDR3 sequence (DNA): TGTGCCAGCAGTTTAGGTGGGGGGGGCTTCAACTATGGCTACACCTTC. It codes for CASSLGGGGFNYGYTF.